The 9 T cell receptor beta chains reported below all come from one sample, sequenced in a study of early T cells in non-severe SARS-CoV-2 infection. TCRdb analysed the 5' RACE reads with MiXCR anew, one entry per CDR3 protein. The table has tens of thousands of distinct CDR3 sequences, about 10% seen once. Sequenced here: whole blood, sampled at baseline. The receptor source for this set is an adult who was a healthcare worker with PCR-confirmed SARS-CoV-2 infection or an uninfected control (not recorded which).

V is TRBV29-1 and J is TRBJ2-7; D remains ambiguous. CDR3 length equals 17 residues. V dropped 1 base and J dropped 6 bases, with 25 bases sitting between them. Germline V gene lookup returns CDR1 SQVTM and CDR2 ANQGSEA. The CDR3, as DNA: TGCAGCGTTGAAGGTCGAGCTTGGTCCCCTCCGCATTGCGAGCAGTACTTC. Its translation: CSVEGRAWSPPHCEQYF.

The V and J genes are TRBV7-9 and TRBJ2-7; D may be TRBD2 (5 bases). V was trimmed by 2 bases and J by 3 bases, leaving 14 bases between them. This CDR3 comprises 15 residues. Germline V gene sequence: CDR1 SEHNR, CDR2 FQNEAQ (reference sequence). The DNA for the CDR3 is TGTGCCAGCAGCTTATTCGGCACGGGAAACTACGAGCAGTACTTC. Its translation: CASSLFGTGNYEQYF.

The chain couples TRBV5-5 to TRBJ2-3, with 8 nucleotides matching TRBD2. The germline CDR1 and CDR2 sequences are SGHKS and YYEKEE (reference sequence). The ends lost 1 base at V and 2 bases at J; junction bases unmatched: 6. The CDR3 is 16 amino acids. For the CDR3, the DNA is TGTGCCAGCAGCTTGTCGGGGGGGCCTCCCACAGATACGCAGTATTTT. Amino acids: CASSLSGGPPTDTQYF.

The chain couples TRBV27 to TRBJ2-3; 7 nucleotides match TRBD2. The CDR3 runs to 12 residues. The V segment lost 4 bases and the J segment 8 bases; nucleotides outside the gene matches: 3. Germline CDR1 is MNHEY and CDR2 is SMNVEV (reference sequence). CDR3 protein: CASSSVAGTQYF. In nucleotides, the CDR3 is TGTGCCAGCAGTTCCGTAGCGGGTACGCAGTATTTT.

The CDR3 nucleotides read TGTGCCAGCAGCTTGCAAAACACCGGGGAGCTGTTTTTT. Translation: CASSLQNTGELFF. The V call is TRBV5-6, the J call TRBJ2-2; D is unresolved. The CDR3 contains 13 residues. V was trimmed by 1 base and J by 2 bases, leaving 3 bases between them. Germline CDR1 reads SGHDT; CDR2 reads YYEEEE.

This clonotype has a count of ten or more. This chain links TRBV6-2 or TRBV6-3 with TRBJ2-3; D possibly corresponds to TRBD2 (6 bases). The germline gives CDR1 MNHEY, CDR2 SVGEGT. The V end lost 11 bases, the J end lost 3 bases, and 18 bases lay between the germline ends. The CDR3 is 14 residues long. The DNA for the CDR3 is TGTGCCTGCGGAAGACTAGATCGGACAGATACGCAGTATTTT. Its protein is CACGRLDRTDTQYF.

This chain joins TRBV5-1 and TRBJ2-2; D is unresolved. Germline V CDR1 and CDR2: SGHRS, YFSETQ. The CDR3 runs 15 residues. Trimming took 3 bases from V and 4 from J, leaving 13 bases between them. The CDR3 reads CASSSSRGRTGELFF. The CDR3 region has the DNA TGCGCCAGCAGCTCGTCGCGCGGTCGCACCGGGGAGCTGTTTTTT.

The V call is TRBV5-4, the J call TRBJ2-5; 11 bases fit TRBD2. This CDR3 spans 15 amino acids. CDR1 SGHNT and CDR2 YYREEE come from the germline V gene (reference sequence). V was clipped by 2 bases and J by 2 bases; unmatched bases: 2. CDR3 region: CASSLRLAGQETQYF. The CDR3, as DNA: TGTGCCAGCAGCTTACGACTAGCGGGGCAAGAGACCCAGTACTTC.

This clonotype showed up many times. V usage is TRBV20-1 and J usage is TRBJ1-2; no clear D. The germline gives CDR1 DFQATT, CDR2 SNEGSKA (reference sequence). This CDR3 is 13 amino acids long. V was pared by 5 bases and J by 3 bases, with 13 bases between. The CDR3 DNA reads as TGCAGTGCTGGAGCGGGTAGGGACTATGGCTACACCTTC. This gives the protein CSAGAGRDYGYTF.